This TCR beta chain was sequenced in a study of Tregs in tolerant kidney transplant recipients (dated by TCRdb to the late 2010s). Turning to the overall study: The study used TCRbeta sequencing to identify donor-specific regulatory T cells before combined kidney and bone marrow transplantation, then tracked those cells after transplant. In a few healthy controls, several methods of expanding Tregs specific for an allogeneic donor were compared by TCRbeta repertoire sequencing. The investigation overall reported the following: Biological reproducibility was not directly assessed, although technical replication error appeared to be minimal. Because only a small number of patients were included, the study had limitations, and the results will need to be validated in larger populations as well as under other immunosuppression protocols. The most biologically relevant and donor-specific TCRbeta repertoire appeared to be identified by expanding Tregs with activated donor B cells.

With respect to this clone: Its target antigen remains unknown. Base qualities are not provided; no much larger clone lies one nucleotide away.

Trimming takes 4 bases from V and 2 bases from J, and the germline ends sit 15 bases apart. From the cysteine through the phenylalanine, the CDR3 covers 15 amino acids. The kept DNA is CDR3 alone, 45 bases in frame from the first base. Based on the germline V gene, the CDR1 and CDR2 sequences are MGHRA and YSYEKL. Unstimulated Tregs (CD4+CD25+CD127-), CD4+ non-Tregs (CD4+CD25-), CD4 and CD8 cells were FACS-sorted from thawed PBMCs. Blood from healthy controls was obtained either from healthy volunteers or as purchased buffy coats. Healthy control blood was processed to PBMCs by Ficoll density gradient and cryopreserved, and patient PBMCs were collected before and after transplant. Genomic DNA was extracted from sorted cells with the QIAGEN DNeasy Blood and Tissue Kit for TCRbeta CDR3 sequencing. High-throughput TCRbeta CDR3 sequencing, which included PCR amplification with bias correction and internal controls, was done commercially through immunoSEQ. The original methods were these. Unique productive TCRbeta sequences were defined by CDR3 nucleotide sequence where primers matched, and otherwise by CDR3 amino acid sequence together with Vbeta and Jbeta genes. To correct for sorting error, sequences found in more than one sorted population at a frequency ratio of 2:1 or less were discarded, and the remaining shared sequences were assigned to the population with the higher frequency. A sequence was defined as donor-reactive if the sequence was expanded at least 5-fold in CFSE-low cells compared with unstimulated cells and had a frequency of at least 0.01% in CFSE-low cells. Repertoire divergence was quantified by Jensen-Shannon divergence calculated from the top 100 TCRbeta sequences ranked by frequency. For samples with multiple sequencing runs, sorting error was corrected separately for each run before the runs were pooled. TCRdb retrieved this table from immuneACCESS and kept in-frame rearrangements only. Not all clones are present; in checked studies, unresolved V genes account for under half, and no reason is known for the remainder. The V and J calls and clone size are taken from that table; D and trimming were inferred from the DNA. The sample has 110,000 or so clones on record, 92% of them singletons. Roughly 0.61% of the sample comes from the top ten.

The source is a human donor in good health. The source material was CD4+ T cells from blood. Recombination linked TRBV4-1 to TRBJ2-7; possibly the D gene is TRBD2, per 5 matching bases. The encoded CDR3 is CASSRKTREAYEQYF. Read as DNA, the sequence is TGCGCCAGCAGCCGCAAAACTAGGGAAGCCTACGAGCAGTACTTC.